This T cell receptor (beta chain) was recorded in a study of OX40 agonist ivuxolimab in advanced cancers. TCRdb's table, derived via immunoSEQ multiplex PCR, lists solely in-frame clones and lacks some. Seen here are over 55,000 clones, 91% observed once, and the top ten hold 3.5% to 4%. Autoimmune disease history or systemic immunosuppression led to patients being barred. Germline V gene data show CDR1 as LNHDA and CDR2 as SQIVND (reference sequence). V lost 4 bases to trimming and J lost 3 bases, with 13 bases between them. This CDR3 spans 14 amino acids. Regarding the study as a whole: Circulating CD4+ and CD8+ T cells showed clonal expansion by week 6 at 0.1 to 3.0 mg/kg. Mean expanded clone counts were higher in CD8+ than CD4+ T cells.

Points on this clone: What it binds is unknown.

The chain has TRBV19 and TRBJ2-7; D gene unclear. The specimen comprised CD4+ or CD8+ T cells sorted from blood, sampled in a trial of the OX40 agonist ivuxolimab. This receptor was taken from an adult with an advanced solid tumor such as melanoma, head and neck, liver or kidney cancer. For the CDR3, the DNA is TGTGCCAGTAGTACCCAGTTTCCCTACTACGAGCAGTACTTC. Protein sequence: CASSTQFPYYEQYF.